This TCR beta chain derives from a study of multiple sclerosis patients with progressive multifocal leukoencephalopathy. General study results and limits: Less diverse TRB repertoires were suggested in most PML patients.

Sequenced by immunoSEQ multiplex PCR; TCRdb stores in-frame clones only, minus some. The sample records 25,000 to 35,000 clones, approximately 90% being singletons. As to this clone: The antigen is undetermined.

Time point indicated: time of PML onset. JC virus DNA in cerebrospinal fluid confirmed the PML diagnosis. After about 15 to 56 months on natalizumab, the natalizumab-treated patients developed PML. CDR3 length: 15 amino acids. Unmatched junction bases numbered 4, after V lost 0 bases and J lost 5 bases. Germline values: CDR1 SGHNT, CDR2 YYREEE (reference sequence). The TCR sequence derives from a woman between 40 and 55 years old with progressive multifocal leukoencephalopathy. Sequencing was performed on PBMCs, taken from a patient treated with natalizumab. The chain carries TRBV5-4 and TRBJ2-2, with 7 positions matching TRBD2. The CDR3 sequence: CASSLVLGGTGELFF. As DNA, the CDR3 is TGTGCCAGCAGCTTGGTCCTCGGGGGGACCGGGGAGCTGTTTTTT. The full variable domain, rest sourced from reference TRBV5-4 and TRBJ2-2, is ETGVTQSPTHLIKTRGQQVTLRCSSQSGHNTVSWYQQALGQGPQFIFQYYREEENGRGNFPPRFSGLQFPNYSSELNVNALELDDSALYLCASSLVLGGTGELFFGEGSRLTVL.